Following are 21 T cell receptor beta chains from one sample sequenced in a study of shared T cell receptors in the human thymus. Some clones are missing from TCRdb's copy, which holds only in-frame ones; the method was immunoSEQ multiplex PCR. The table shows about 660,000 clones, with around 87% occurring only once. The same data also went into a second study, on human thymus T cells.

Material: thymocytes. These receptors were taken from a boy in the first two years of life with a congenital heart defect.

The CDR3 loop is CASTVGRGTTEAFF. In DNA, the CDR3 is TGTGCCAGCACGGTTGGCAGGGGGACGACTGAAGCTTTCTTT. The chain has TRBV6-5 and TRBJ1-1; 7 positions agree with TRBD1. CDR3 length: 14 amino acids. J was trimmed by 5 bases and V by 7 bases; bases with no gene match: 10. Per germline, CDR1 MNHEY and CDR2 SVGAGI.

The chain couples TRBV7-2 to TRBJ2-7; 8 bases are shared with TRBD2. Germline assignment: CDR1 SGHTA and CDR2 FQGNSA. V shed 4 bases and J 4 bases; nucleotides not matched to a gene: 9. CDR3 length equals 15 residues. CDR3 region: CASSSGLVSVYEQYF. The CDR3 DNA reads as TGTGCCAGCAGCTCGGGACTAGTTAGTGTATACGAGCAGTACTTC.

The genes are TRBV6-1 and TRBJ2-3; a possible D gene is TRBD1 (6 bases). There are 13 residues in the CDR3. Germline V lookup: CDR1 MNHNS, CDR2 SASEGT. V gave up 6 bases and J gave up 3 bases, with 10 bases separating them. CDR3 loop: CASSRGRTDTQYF. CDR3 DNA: TGTGCCAGCAGCAGGGGTCGGACAGATACGCAGTATTTT.

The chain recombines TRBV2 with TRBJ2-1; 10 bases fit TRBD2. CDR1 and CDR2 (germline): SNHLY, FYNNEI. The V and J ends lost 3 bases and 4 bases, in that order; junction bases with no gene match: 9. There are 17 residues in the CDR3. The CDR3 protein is CASSDRDSGGAYNEQFF. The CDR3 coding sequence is TGTGCCAGCAGTGATAGGGACAGCGGGGGGGCTTACAATGAGCAGTTCTTC.

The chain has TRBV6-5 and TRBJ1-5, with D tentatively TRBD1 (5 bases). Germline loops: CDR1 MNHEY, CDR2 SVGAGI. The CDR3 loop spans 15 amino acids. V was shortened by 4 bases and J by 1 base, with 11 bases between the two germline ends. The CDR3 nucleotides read TGTGCCAGCAGTTTCAGGGTTGGCAGCAATCAGCCCCAGCATTTT. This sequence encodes CASSFRVGSNQPQHF.

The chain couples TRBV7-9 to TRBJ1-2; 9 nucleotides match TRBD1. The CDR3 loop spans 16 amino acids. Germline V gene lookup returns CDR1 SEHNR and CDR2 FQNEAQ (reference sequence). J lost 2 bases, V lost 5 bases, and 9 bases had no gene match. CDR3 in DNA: TGTGCCAGCAGCCCCATCCTGGGACAGGGAAACTATGGCTACACCTTC. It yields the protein CASSPILGQGNYGYTF.

In nucleotides, the CDR3 is TGTGCCAGCCTCAGGACAGGGGAGAAGTTGAACACCGGGGAGCTGTTTTTT. Its translation is CASLRTGEKLNTGELFF. The chain joins TRBV2 to TRBJ2-2; TRBD1 matches at 9 bases. V lost 8 bases and J lost 1; bases outside the gene matches: 11. Germline CDR1 is SNHLY and CDR2 is FYNNEI. The CDR3 is 17 residues long.

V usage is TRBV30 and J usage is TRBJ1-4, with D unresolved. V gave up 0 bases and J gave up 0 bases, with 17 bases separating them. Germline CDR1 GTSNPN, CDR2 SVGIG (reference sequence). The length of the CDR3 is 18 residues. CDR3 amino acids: CAWSVSARNWSTNEKLFF. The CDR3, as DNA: TGTGCCTGGAGTGTATCCGCCAGAAATTGGTCAACTAATGAAAAACTGTTTTTT.

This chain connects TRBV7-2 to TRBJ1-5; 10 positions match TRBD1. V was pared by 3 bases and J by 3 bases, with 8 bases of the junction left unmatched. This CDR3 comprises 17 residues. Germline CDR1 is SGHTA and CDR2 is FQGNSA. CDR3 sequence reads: CASSLSGTGDINQPQHF. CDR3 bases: TGTGCCAGCAGCTTGTCCGGGACAGGGGACATCAATCAGCCCCAGCATTTT. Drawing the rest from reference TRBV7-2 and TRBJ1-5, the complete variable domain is GAGVSQSPSNKVTEKGKDVELRCDPISGHTALYWYRQSLGQGLEFLIYFQGNSAPDKSGLPSDRFSAERTGGSVSTLTIQRTQQEDSAVYLCASSLSGTGDINQPQHFGDGTRLSIL.

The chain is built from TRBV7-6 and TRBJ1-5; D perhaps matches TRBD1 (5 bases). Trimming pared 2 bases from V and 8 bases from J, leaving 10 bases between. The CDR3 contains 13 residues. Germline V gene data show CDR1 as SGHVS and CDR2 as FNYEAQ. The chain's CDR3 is CASSLSTREPQHF. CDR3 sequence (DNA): TGTGCCAGCAGCTTAAGTACCAGGGAGCCCCAGCATTTT.

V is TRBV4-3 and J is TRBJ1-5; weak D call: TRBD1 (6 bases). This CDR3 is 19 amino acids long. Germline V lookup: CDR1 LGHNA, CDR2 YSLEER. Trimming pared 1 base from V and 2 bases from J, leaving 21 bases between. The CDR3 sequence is CASSQGQGNRETRNQPQHF. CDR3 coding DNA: TGCGCCAGCAGCCAAGGCCAGGGGAACAGGGAGACTCGCAATCAGCCCCAGCATTTT.

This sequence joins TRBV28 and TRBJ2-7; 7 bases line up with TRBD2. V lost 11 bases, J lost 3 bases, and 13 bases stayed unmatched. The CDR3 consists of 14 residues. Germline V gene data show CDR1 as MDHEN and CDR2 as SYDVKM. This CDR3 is CAGSRAGEDYEQYF. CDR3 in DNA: TGTGCCGGCTCCCGGGCGGGGGAGGACTACGAGCAGTACTTC.

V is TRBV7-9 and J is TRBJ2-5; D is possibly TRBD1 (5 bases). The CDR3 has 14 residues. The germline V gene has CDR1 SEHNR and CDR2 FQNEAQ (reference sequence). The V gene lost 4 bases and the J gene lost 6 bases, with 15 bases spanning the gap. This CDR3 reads CASSSRHPGKTQYF. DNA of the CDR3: TGTGCCAGCAGCTCGAGACACCCAGGGAAGACCCAGTACTTC.

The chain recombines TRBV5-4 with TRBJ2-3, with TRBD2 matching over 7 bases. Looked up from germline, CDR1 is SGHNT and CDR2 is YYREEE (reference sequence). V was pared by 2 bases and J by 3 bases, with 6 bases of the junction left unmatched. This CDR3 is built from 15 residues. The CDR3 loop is CASSFPGGSTDTQYF. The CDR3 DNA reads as TGTGCCAGCAGCTTTCCCGGGGGGAGTACAGATACGCAGTATTTT.

The DNA of the CDR3 is TGTGCCTTCCTCGTAGCGGGAGCCCCGGATACGCAGTATTTT. This gives the protein CAFLVAGAPDTQYF. The V call is TRBV30, the J call TRBJ2-3; 9 bases are a match to TRBD2. The CDR3 has 14 residues. The germline CDR1 and CDR2 sequences are GTSNPN and SVGIG (reference sequence). V trimming: 7 bases; J trimming: 6 bases; junction bases outside the gene matches: 11.

DNA for the CDR3: TGTGCCAGCAGCTTAAGCTACGAAGTACAAGAGACCCAGTACTTC. This translates into CASSLSYEVQETQYF. The chain recombines TRBV7-2 with TRBJ2-5; D remains unclear. The V gene's germline CDR1 is SGHTA and CDR2 FQGNSA. Trimming removed 2 bases at V and 2 bases at J, with 12 bases between. The CDR3 spans 15 residues.

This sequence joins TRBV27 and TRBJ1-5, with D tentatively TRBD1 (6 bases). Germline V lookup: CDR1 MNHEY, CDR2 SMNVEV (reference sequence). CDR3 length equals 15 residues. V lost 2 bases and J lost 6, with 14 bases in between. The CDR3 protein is CASSLIGRGAQPQHF. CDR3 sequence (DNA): TGTGCCAGCAGTTTAATAGGCAGGGGTGCTCAGCCCCAGCATTTT.

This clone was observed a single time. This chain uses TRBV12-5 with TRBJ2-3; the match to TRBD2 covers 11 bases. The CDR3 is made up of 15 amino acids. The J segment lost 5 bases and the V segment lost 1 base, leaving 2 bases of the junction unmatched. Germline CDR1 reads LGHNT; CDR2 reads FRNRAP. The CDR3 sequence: CASGLASGGIDTQYF. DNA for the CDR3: TGTGCTAGTGGTTTGGCTAGCGGGGGGATAGATACGCAGTATTTT.

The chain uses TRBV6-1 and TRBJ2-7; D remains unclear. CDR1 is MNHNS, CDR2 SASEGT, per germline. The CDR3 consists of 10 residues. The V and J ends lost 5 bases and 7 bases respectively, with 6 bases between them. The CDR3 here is CASSPPEQYF. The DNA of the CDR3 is TGTGCCAGCAGTCCCCCTGAGCAGTACTTC.

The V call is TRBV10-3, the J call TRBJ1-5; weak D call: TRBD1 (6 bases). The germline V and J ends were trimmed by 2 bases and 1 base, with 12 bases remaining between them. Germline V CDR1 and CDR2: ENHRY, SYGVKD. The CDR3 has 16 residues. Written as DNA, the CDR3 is TGTGCCATCAGTGAGCGGGGGGGGGCAAGCAATCAGCCCCAGCATTTT. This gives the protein CAISERGGASNQPQHF.

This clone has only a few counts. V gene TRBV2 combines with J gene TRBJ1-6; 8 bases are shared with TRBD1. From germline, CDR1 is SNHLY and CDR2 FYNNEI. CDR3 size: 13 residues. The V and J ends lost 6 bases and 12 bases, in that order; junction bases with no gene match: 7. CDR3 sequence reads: CASSGQGIEPLHF. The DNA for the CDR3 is TGTGCCAGCAGCGGACAGGGTATCGAACCCCTCCACTTT.